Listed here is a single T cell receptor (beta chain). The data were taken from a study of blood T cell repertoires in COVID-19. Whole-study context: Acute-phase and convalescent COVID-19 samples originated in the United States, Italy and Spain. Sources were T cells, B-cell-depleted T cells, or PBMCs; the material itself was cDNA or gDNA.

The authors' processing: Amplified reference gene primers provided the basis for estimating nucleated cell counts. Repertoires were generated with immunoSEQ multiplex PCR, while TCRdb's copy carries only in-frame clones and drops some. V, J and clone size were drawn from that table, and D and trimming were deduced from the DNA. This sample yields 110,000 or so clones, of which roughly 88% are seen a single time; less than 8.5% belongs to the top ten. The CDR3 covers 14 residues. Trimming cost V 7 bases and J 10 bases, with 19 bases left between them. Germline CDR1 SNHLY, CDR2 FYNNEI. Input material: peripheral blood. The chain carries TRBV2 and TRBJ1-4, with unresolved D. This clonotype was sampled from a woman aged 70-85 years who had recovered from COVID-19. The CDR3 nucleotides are TGTGCCAGCATTGAGACCGGGAGTGTAGGAAAACTGTTTTTT. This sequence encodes CASIETGSVGKLFF.